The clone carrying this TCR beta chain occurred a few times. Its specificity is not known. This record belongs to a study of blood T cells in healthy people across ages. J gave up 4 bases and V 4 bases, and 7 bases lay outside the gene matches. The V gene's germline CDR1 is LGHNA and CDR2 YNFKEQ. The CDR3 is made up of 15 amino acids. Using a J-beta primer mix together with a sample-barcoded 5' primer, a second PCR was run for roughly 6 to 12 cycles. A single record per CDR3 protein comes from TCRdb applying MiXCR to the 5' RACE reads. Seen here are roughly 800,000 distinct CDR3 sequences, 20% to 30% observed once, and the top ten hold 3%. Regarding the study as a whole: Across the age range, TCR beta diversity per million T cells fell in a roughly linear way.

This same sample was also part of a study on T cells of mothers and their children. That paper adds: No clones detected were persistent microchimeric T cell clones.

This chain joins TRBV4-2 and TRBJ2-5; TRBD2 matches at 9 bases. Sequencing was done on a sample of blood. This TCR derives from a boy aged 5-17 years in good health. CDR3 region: CASSPERGARETQYF. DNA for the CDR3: TGTGCCAGCAGCCCAGAGCGGGGGGCTAGAGAGACCCAGTACTTC.